These 30 T cell receptor beta chains share one sample of origin, sequenced in a study of cytomegalovirus exposure and HLA in healthy donors. Using immunoSEQ multiplex PCR, the repertoire was profiled, and TCRdb retains in-frame clones only, with some absent. The table shows 71,000 or so clones, with approximately 96% occurring only once. Material for sequencing was PBMCs. The receptors were gathered from a young man in good health and CMV-seropositive.

The chain combines TRBV28 with TRBJ2-1; D uncertain. With 1 base removed from V and 0 bases from J, the gap between germline ends came to 13 bases. This CDR3 comprises 17 residues. Germline values: CDR1 MDHEN, CDR2 SYDVKM. CDR3 in amino acids: CASSLFGQASSYNEQFF. The CDR3 nucleotides read TGTGCCAGCAGTTTATTCGGTCAAGCTAGCTCCTACAATGAGCAGTTCTTC.

V and J are TRBV7-9 and TRBJ2-1; a weak D match, TRBD1 (5 bases). The CDR3 loop spans 14 amino acids. V was shortened by 7 bases and J by 5 bases, with 15 bases between the two germline ends. CDR1 is SEHNR and CDR2 is FQNEAQ in the germline V gene (reference sequence). The CDR3 protein is CASNTRQKDNEQFF. CDR3 in DNA: TGTGCCAGCAACACCCGACAGAAAGACAATGAGCAGTTCTTC.

In nucleotides, the CDR3 is TGTGCCAGCAGTTACCTGCGGGGGGGTTCGAAAAACATTCAGTACTTC. This gives the protein CASSYLRGGSKNIQYF. The chain links TRBV6-5 to TRBJ2-4, with 9 bases matching TRBD2. CDR1 MNHEY and CDR2 SVGAGI come from the germline V gene. V lost 2 bases, J lost 4 bases, and 6 bases stayed unmatched. The CDR3 sequence is 16 residues long.

The V call is TRBV5-8, the J call TRBJ1-5; D is possibly TRBD1 (6 bases). Germline-derived CDR1 and CDR2 are SGHTS and YDEGEE. The V and J ends lost 2 bases and 5 bases respectively, with 14 bases between them. This CDR3 has 15 residues. The CDR3: CASSFYRAVYQPQHF. The CDR3 DNA reads as TGTGCCAGCAGCTTTTACAGGGCTGTGTATCAGCCCCAGCATTTT.

The CDR3 DNA sequence: TGCGCCAGCAGCCCGGGACAGAGACACGAGCAGTACTTC. It codes for CASSPGQRHEQYF. The chain couples TRBV5-1 to TRBJ2-7; 7 bases line up with TRBD1. CDR1 and CDR2 (germline): SGHRS, YFSETQ. Trimming removed 4 bases from V and 5 bases from J; junction bases left unmatched: 6. There are 13 residues in the CDR3.

The rearrangement joins TRBV7-7 to TRBJ2-5, with 7 bases aligning to TRBD2. CDR1 and CDR2 (germline): SSHAT, FNYEAQ (reference sequence). This CDR3 comprises 14 residues. CDR3 sequence: CATSGLAVQETQYF. The DNA of the CDR3 is TGTGCTACCTCCGGGCTAGCGGTCCAAGAGACCCAGTACTTC. Full variable domain (remainder filled in from reference TRBV7-7 and TRBJ2-5): GAGVSQSPRYKVTKRGQDVTLRCDPISSHATLYWYQQALGQGPEFLTYFNYEAQPDKSGLPSDRFSAERPEGSISTLTIQRTEQRDSAMYRCATSGLAVQETQYFGPGTRLLVL.

This clone was recorded only once. The chain links TRBV28 to TRBJ1-2, with TRBD1 as a possible D gene (5 bases). CDR1 MDHEN and CDR2 SYDVKM come from the germline V gene. V lost 5 bases, J lost 5 bases, and 9 bases lay in between. This CDR3 is 12 amino acids long. The DNA for the CDR3 is TGTGCCAGCAGTGCCGGGGGATATGGCTACACCTTC. Translated, it gives CASSAGGYGYTF.

The V call is TRBV18, the J call TRBJ2-1, with 16 bases identical to TRBD2. V shed 0 bases and J 4 bases; nucleotides not matched to a gene: 3. Germline lookup yields CDR1 KGHSH and CDR2 LQKENI. This CDR3 contains 18 residues. The chain's CDR3 is CASSPPGLAGGRYNEQFF. The CDR3 DNA is TGTGCCAGCTCACCACCGGGACTAGCGGGGGGGCGTTACAATGAGCAGTTCTTC.

V is TRBV27 and J is TRBJ2-1; 7 positions agree with TRBD2. The V and J ends lost 2 bases and 3 bases, in that order; junction bases with no gene match: 4. Germline V gives CDR1 MNHEY, CDR2 SMNVEV (reference sequence). This CDR3 comprises 15 residues. In nucleotides, the CDR3 is TGTGCCAGCAGTTTAATAGCGGGCCACTACAATGAGCAGTTCTTC. This encodes CASSLIAGHYNEQFF.

This rearrangement joins TRBV5-4 to TRBJ2-3; D not resolved. V gave up 3 bases and J gave up 2 bases, with 7 bases separating them. Germline-derived CDR1 and CDR2 are SGHNT and YYREEE (reference sequence). The CDR3 runs to 13 residues. CDR3 in amino acids: CASSSRVTDTQYF. The CDR3 DNA follows: TGTGCCAGCAGCTCTCGTGTCACAGATACGCAGTATTTT. Together with reference TRBV5-4 and TRBJ2-3, the CDR3 gives the full variable domain: ETGVTQSPTHLIKTRGQQVTLRCSSQSGHNTVSWYQQALGQGPQFIFQYYREEENGRGNFPPRFSGLQFPNYSSELNVNALELDDSALYLCASSSRVTDTQYFGPGTRLTVL.

The V and J genes are TRBV25-1 and TRBJ2-7; D possibly corresponds to TRBD1 (7 bases). The CDR3 extends over 14 amino acids. Looked up from germline, CDR1 is MGHDK and CDR2 is SYGVNS. V lost 8 bases and J lost 3, with 17 bases in between. CDR3 loop: CASQGGLGIYEQYF. CDR3 bases: TGTGCCAGCCAGGGGGGCCTGGGGATCTACGAGCAGTACTTC.

The chain's CDR3 is CASRSAGLADDEQYF. In DNA form, the CDR3 reads TGTGCCAGCAGGAGCGCCGGACTAGCGGATGACGAGCAGTACTTC. The chain is built from TRBV2 and TRBJ2-7; 10 bases line up with TRBD2. The V gene's germline CDR1 is SNHLY and CDR2 FYNNEI. Unmatched junction bases numbered 10, after V lost 6 bases and J lost 5 bases. The CDR3 is 15 amino acids.

This rearrangement joins TRBV10-2 to TRBJ2-5; the match to TRBD2 covers 12 bases. The J segment lost 0 bases and the V segment lost 4 bases, leaving 6 bases of the junction unmatched. CDR1 and CDR2 (germline): WSHSY, SAAADI. The CDR3 consists of 17 residues. The CDR3 reads CASSGASGRVYQETQYF. DNA of the CDR3: TGCGCCAGCAGTGGGGCTAGCGGGAGGGTGTACCAAGAGACCCAGTACTTC.

The CDR3 reads CASSSDRENPTDTQYF. In DNA, the CDR3 is TGCGCCAGCAGCTCGGACAGGGAAAACCCCACCGATACGCAGTATTTT. The gene calls are TRBV5-1 and TRBJ2-3; 8 bases agree with TRBD1. The CDR3 extends over 16 amino acids. The germline gives CDR1 SGHRS, CDR2 YFSETQ. Trimming at V came to 3 bases and at J to 6 bases, leaving 12 bases not matched to a gene.

The chain joins TRBV25-1 to TRBJ1-4; 7 bases agree with TRBD1. This CDR3 is built from 15 residues. The germline gives CDR1 MGHDK, CDR2 SYGVNS. Trimming took 2 bases from V and 6 from J; bases not matched to a gene: 6. CDR3 DNA sequence: TGTGCCAGCAGTGAAAGCGGCAGGGGGGATGAAAAACTGTTTTTT. It is translated as CASSESGRGDEKLFF.

This clone was found once. The chain uses TRBV9 and TRBJ2-7; TRBD1 aligns across 9 bases. There are 14 residues in the CDR3. Losses at the gene ends were 4 bases for V and 5 bases for J; bases not matched to a gene: 7. Germline V gene sequence: CDR1 SGDLS, CDR2 YYNGEE. CDR3 amino acids: CASSSRTGADEQYF. CDR3 bases: TGTGCCAGCAGCTCGCGGACAGGGGCGGACGAGCAGTACTTC.

The chain uses TRBV7-8 and TRBJ2-5, with unresolved D. The germline gives CDR1 SGHVS, CDR2 FQNEAQ. The CDR3 loop spans 17 amino acids. V shed 1 base and J shed 5 bases, with 20 bases lying between them. DNA for the CDR3: TGTGCCAGCAGCTTAGTATGGGCAGGCCGTTTAAGTGAGACCCAGTACTTC. Protein sequence: CASSLVWAGRLSETQYF.

This clone was seen just once. The chain recombines TRBV15 with TRBJ2-7; D is perhaps TRBD1 (6 bases). The CDR3 sequence is 15 residues long. The V gene's germline CDR1 is LNHNV and CDR2 YYDKDF (reference sequence). V gave up 4 bases and J gave up 0 bases, with 13 bases separating them. The DNA for the CDR3 is TGTGCCACCAGCAAGGGGGAGCCCAGCTCCTACGAGCAGTACTTC. This translates into CATSKGEPSSYEQYF.

CDR3 in amino acids: CASSPGVGGELFF. The CDR3 DNA sequence: TGTGCCAGCAGCCCGGGGGTTGGCGGGGAGCTGTTTTTT. V gene TRBV7-9 combines with J gene TRBJ2-2; a weak D match, TRBD2 (6 bases). Germline CDR1 SEHNR, CDR2 FQNEAQ (reference sequence). V was cut by 5 bases and J by 7 bases, with 11 bases left in between. This CDR3 region has 13 residues.

The rearrangement uses TRBV27 and TRBJ1-5, with a possible D match to TRBD1 (6 bases). Trimming took 4 bases from V and 4 from J, leaving 11 bases between them. The CDR3 has 14 residues. In germline, CDR1 is MNHEY, CDR2 SMNVEV (reference sequence). This chain's CDR3 is CASSSITGNQPQHF. Written as DNA, the CDR3 is TGTGCCAGCAGTTCCATCACAGGGAATCAGCCCCAGCATTTT.

The rearrangement uses TRBV19 and TRBJ2-1; 9 positions match TRBD1. The CDR3 totals 15 residues. V dropped 3 bases and J dropped 9; count of bases not matched to a gene: 9. Germline CDR1 is LNHDA and CDR2 is SQIVND (reference sequence). The CDR3 reads CASSIWGQGTGEQFF. For the CDR3, the DNA is TGTGCCAGTAGTATTTGGGGACAGGGAACGGGTGAGCAGTTCTTC.

V is TRBV5-1 and J is TRBJ2-2; 12 bases line up with TRBD2. CDR3 length: 16 residues. The germline gives CDR1 SGHRS, CDR2 YFSETQ. J lost 6 bases, V lost 4 bases, and 7 bases had no gene match. CDR3 in DNA: TGCGCCAGCAGCCCGAGGACTAGCGGGACCCCCGGGGAGCTGTTTTTT. Translating it yields CASSPRTSGTPGELFF.

This rearrangement joins TRBV19 to TRBJ2-1, with 7 bases identical to TRBD1. The CDR3 consists of 15 residues. The V segment lost 0 bases and the J segment 1 base; nucleotides outside the gene matches: 0. Germline values: CDR1 LNHDA, CDR2 SQIVND (reference sequence). In DNA form, the CDR3 reads TGTGCCAGTAGTATAGACAGGGGGTCCTACAATGAGCAGTTCTTC. It is translated as CASSIDRGSYNEQFF.

CDR3 amino acids: CASNVPGLPDTQYF. In nucleotides, the CDR3 is TGTGCCAGCAACGTACCGGGACTACCAGATACGCAGTATTTT. V and J are TRBV21-1 and TRBJ2-3; TRBD2, the D gene given by the table, was not confirmed from the DNA. TRBV21-1 is deemed a pseudogene. The CDR3 has 14 amino acids.

This clone was picked up a small number of times. V and J are TRBV6-1 and TRBJ2-3; 8 positions match TRBD1. Germline V CDR1 and CDR2: MNHNS, SASEGT. This CDR3 contains 14 residues. V was pared by 5 bases and J by 3 bases, with 4 bases of the junction left unmatched. In DNA form, the CDR3 reads TGTGCCAGCAGTTGGACAGGGATAACAGATACGCAGTATTTT. Translated, it gives CASSWTGITDTQYF.

The chain recombines TRBV19 with TRBJ2-5; 8 bases line up with TRBD1. Germline CDR1 and CDR2: LNHDA and SQIVND (reference sequence). J gave up 5 bases and V 4 bases, and 9 bases lay outside the gene matches. The CDR3 runs 15 residues. CDR3 sequence: CASSTWTGMRETQYF. In DNA form, the CDR3 reads TGTGCCAGTAGTACTTGGACAGGGATGAGGGAGACCCAGTACTTC.

The chain uses TRBV19 and TRBJ1-5, with 7 bases lining up with TRBD1. Germline CDR1 reads LNHDA; CDR2 reads SQIVND (reference sequence). V trimming: 5 bases; J trimming: 9 bases; junction bases outside the gene matches: 22. The CDR3 runs to 18 residues. The CDR3 is CASSSSGPIISGGVPQHF. For the CDR3, the DNA is TGTGCCAGTAGTTCATCCGGGCCCATAATATCAGGGGGTGTGCCCCAGCATTTT.

This clone appeared a single time. The identical CDR3 is also encoded by other nucleotide sequences in the sample. The CDR3 loop reads CASSLQGYEQYF. For the CDR3, the DNA is TGTGCCAGCAGTTTACAGGGCTACGAGCAGTACTTC. V and J are TRBV27 and TRBJ2-7, with TRBD1 as a possible D gene (5 bases). The CDR3 runs 12 residues. Germline-derived CDR1 and CDR2 are MNHEY and SMNVEV (reference sequence). V was clipped by 2 bases and J by 3 bases, with 5 bases between them.

The table lists this clone with a count of one. The J gene is TRBJ2-1, the V gene TRBV5-1, with 11 bases lining up with TRBD2. In germline, CDR1 is SGHRS, CDR2 YFSETQ. V lost 2 bases to trimming and J lost 9 bases; unmatched junction nucleotides: 7. The CDR3 spans 15 residues. The DNA of the CDR3 is TGCGCCAGCAGCTTCGGTAGCGGGGGGGCGCTTGAGCAGTTCTTC. Translated, it gives CASSFGSGGALEQFF.

The chain carries TRBV7-2 and TRBJ1-2; a possible D gene is TRBD1 (6 bases). This CDR3 comprises 14 residues. CDR1 SGHTA and CDR2 FQGNSA come from the germline V gene. The ends were cut back, 5 bases at V and 4 bases at J, with 14 bases in the middle. This CDR3 reads CASSPRADSYGYTF. The CDR3 region has the DNA TGTGCCAGCAGCCCGAGGGCGGACAGCTATGGCTACACCTTC.